The rows below give T cell receptor beta chains drawn from one sample of a study of cytomegalovirus exposure and HLA in healthy donors. Data came from immunoSEQ multiplex PCR; TCRdb stores just in-frame clones and leaves some out. The top ten clones hold under 2% of a sample with 130,000 or so clones, 77% of them seen once. Sequenced sample: PBMCs. The receptors originated from a female donor in good health and CMV-seronegative. The CDR3 runs from the conserved cysteine through the conserved F or W. D genes are given only for firm matches. Part of the rows lack a size; the others show once, few, many or a class for expanded clones.

.	TRBV6-6	once	14	TRBJ1-1	CASITGGDPLEAFF	TGTGCCAGCATAACGGGGGGGGATCCCCTTGAAGCTTTCTTT
TRBD2	TRBV5-4	few	14	TRBJ2-1	CASSSLAGANEQFF	TGTGCCAGCAGCTCACTAGCGGGGGCCAATGAGCAGTTCTTC
.	TRBV5-4	.	16	TRBJ1-1	CASSLGLQRTNTEAFF	TGTGCCAGCAGCTTGGGATTGCAAAGGACAAACACTGAAGCTTTCTTT
.	TRBV27	.	15	TRBJ2-7	CASSFDRPSSYEQYF	TGTGCCAGCAGTTTTGACAGGCCGAGCTCCTACGAGCAGTACTTC
TRBD2	TRBV11-3	once	16	TRBJ2-2	CASTPRGGGKTGELFF	TGTGCCAGCACCCCGAGGGGCGGGGGGAAGACCGGGGAGCTGTTTTTT
.	TRBV9	.	17	TRBJ2-1	CASSPEIRADSHNEQFF	TGTGCCAGCAGCCCAGAGATACGAGCGGACTCGCACAATGAGCAGTTCTTC
.	TRBV7-2	once	17	TRBJ1-3	CASSFTSTGKTGNTIYF	TGTGCCAGCAGCTTCACCTCGACAGGAAAGACTGGAAACACCATATATTTT
TRBD2	TRBV27	once	12	TRBJ2-7	CASTSGTYEQYF	TGTGCCAGCACTAGCGGGACCTACGAGCAGTACTTC
TRBD1	TRBV27	.	15	TRBJ1-1	CASSLSSTGRTEAFF	TGTGCCAGCAGTTTATCCTCGACAGGGCGGACTGAAGCTTTCTTT
TRBD2	TRBV11-2	.	16	TRBJ2-1	CASSLMGREAYNEQFF	TGTGCCAGCAGCCTAATGGGGCGGGAGGCATACAATGAGCAGTTCTTC
TRBD1	TRBV30	.	14	TRBJ2-3	CAWTRTGGLDTQYF	TGTGCCTGGACCAGGACAGGGGGTTTAGATACGCAGTATTTT
.	TRBV11-2	.	13	TRBJ1-1	CASSLWKGTEAFF	TGTGCCAGCAGCTTATGGAAGGGGACTGAAGCTTTCTTT
.	TRBV13	.	18	TRBJ1-1	CASSLGLGGLGGRAEAFF	TGTGCCAGCAGCTTAGGGTTAGGCGGGTTGGGGGGGAGAGCTGAAGCTTTCTTT
.	TRBV6-1	.	14	TRBJ2-7	CASSEIQGFGEQYF	TGTGCCAGCAGTGAAATACAGGGATTCGGCGAGCAGTACTTC
TRBD1	TRBV15	.	14	TRBJ2-4	CATSRAGDRNIQYF	TGTGCCACCAGCAGAGCCGGGGACAGGAACATTCAGTACTTC
TRBD1	TRBV7-9	.	14	TRBJ2-3	CSSSYSTGTDTQYF	TGTTCCAGCAGCTATTCGACAGGGACAGATACGCAGTATTTT
.	TRBV7-2	.	18	TRBJ2-3	CASSLLISRDSRTDTQYF	TGTGCCAGCAGCTTACTCATCTCAAGGGACTCCCGCACAGATACGCAGTATTTT
TRBD1	TRBV5-8	.	13	TRBJ2-1	CASSFRWTGPAFF	TGTGCCAGCAGCTTCAGATGGACAGGTCCGGCGTTCTTC
TRBD1	TRBV7-3	.	13	TRBJ2-5	CASSSGQEETQYF	TGTGCCAGCAGCTCGGGACAGGAAGAGACCCAGTACTTC
TRBD1	TRBV7-9	.	16	TRBJ2-1	CASSAVGTGRRTQQFF	TGTGCCAGCAGCGCTGTCGGGACAGGGCGACGAACCCAACAGTTCTTC
.	TRBV5-1	once	17	TRBJ1-3	CASSPGQSTFSGNTIYF	TGCGCCAGCAGCCCTGGACAGTCGACTTTCTCTGGAAACACCATATATTTT
TRBD1	TRBV6-4	few	15	TRBJ1-6	CASSEHRGLDSPLHF	TGTGCCAGCAGTGAACACAGGGGGTTAGATTCACCCCTCCACTTT
.	TRBV12-5	.	14	TRBJ2-7	CASGPPTGLEEQYF	TGTGCTAGTGGTCCACCTACAGGGCTCGAGGAGCAGTACTTC
TRBD1	TRBV15	once	14	TRBJ1-1	CATSRDRGFAEAFF	TGTGCCACCAGCAGAGACAGGGGGTTCGCTGAAGCTTTCTTT
TRBD1	TRBV28	.	15	TRBJ2-7	CASSKPGQGTHEQYF	TGTGCCAGCAGTAAACCGGGACAGGGTACGCACGAGCAGTACTTC
.	TRBV7-2	once	12	TRBJ2-3	CASSQRADTQYF	TGTGCCAGCAGCCAACGGGCAGATACGCAGTATTTT
TRBD1	TRBV5-1	.	14	TRBJ2-7	CASSRAGGSYEQYF	TGCGCCAGCAGCAGGGCAGGGGGCTCCTACGAGCAGTACTTC
.	TRBV11-2	.	16	TRBJ2-5	CASSLVLSGTQETQYF	TGTGCCAGCAGCTTAGTACTATCCGGGACACAAGAGACCCAGTACTTC
.	TRBV2	once	13	TRBJ2-5	CASSRDSQETQYF	TGTGCCAGCAGCCGGGACTCTCAAGAGACCCAGTACTTC
.	TRBV6-1	.	14	TRBJ1-5	CASSLTDSNQPQHF	TGTGCCAGCAGTCTGACAGATAGCAATCAGCCCCAGCATTTT
.	TRBV6-5	.	13	TRBJ1-6	CASSLTVSSPLHF	TGTGCCAGCAGCCTCACCGTGAGTTCACCCCTCCACTTT
.	TRBV2	few	13	TRBJ1-1	CASSEQGNTEAFF	TGTGCCAGCAGTGAACAGGGGAACACTGAAGCTTTCTTT
TRBD1	TRBV7-8	once	17	TRBJ1-4	CASSTPGQGPTNEKLFF	TGTGCCAGCAGCACACCGGGACAGGGACCGACTAATGAAAAACTGTTTTTT
.	TRBV19	.	16	TRBJ2-3	CASSIVPQLPPDTQYF	TGTGCCAGTAGTATAGTCCCGCAACTACCGCCAGATACGCAGTATTTT
TRBD1	TRBV18	.	16	TRBJ1-5	CASSSGQAGPGQPQHF	TGTGCCAGCTCATCGGGACAGGCGGGACCAGGACAGCCCCAGCATTTT
TRBD1	TRBV7-3	.	14	TRBJ1-1	CASSSGTGGVEAFF	TGTGCCAGCAGCTCCGGGACAGGGGGCGTTGAAGCTTTCTTT
.	TRBV27	.	13	TRBJ1-1	CASSLGANTEAFF	TGTGCCAGCAGTTTAGGGGCGAACACTGAAGCTTTCTTT
TRBD1	TRBV11-2	medium-sized	12	TRBJ1-2	CASSLDGTAHTF	TGTGCCAGCAGCTTAGATGGGACAGCCCACACCTTC
.	TRBV5-4	.	13	TRBJ1-1	CASSSKTGREAFF	TGTGCCAGCAGCAGTAAGACAGGCCGTGAAGCTTTCTTT
TRBD1	TRBV5-1	once	15	TRBJ2-7	CASRVGTDAFYEQYF	TGCGCCAGCAGGGTCGGGACAGATGCTTTCTACGAGCAGTACTTC